The 11 T cell receptor beta chains presented below share a single source sample, sequenced in a study of shared clonotypes between healthy human individuals. Assay used: immunoSEQ multiplex PCR; TCRdb lists only in-frame clones, some missing. The sample records roughly 590,000 clones, 95% to 96% being singletons. Naive CD8 populations comprised CD45RO-negative cells positively selected for CCR7, excluding terminally differentiated effector memory CD45RA+ cells. Sequenced input: naive CD8+ T cells sorted from blood. These receptors originate from a woman in her 30s in good health.

The J gene is TRBJ2-2, the V gene TRBV30; TRBD1 or TRBD2 may be the D gene (5 bases each). Trimming stripped 8 bases from V and 1 base from J, with 11 bases between. CDR1 GTSNPN and CDR2 SVGIG come from the germline V gene (reference sequence). The CDR3 length is 13 residues. The CDR3 here is CAERGKNTGELFF. The DNA of the CDR3 is TGTGCCGAGAGGGGTAAGAACACCGGGGAGCTGTTTTTT. The full variable domain, with the rest looked up from reference TRBV30 and TRBJ2-2, is SQTIHQWPATLVQPVGSPLSLECTVEGTSNPNLYWYRQAAGRGLQLLFYSVGIGQISSEVPQNLSASRPQDRQFILSSKKLLLSDSGFYLCAERGKNTGELFFGEGSRLTVL.

This chain links TRBV4-1 with TRBJ2-1; unclear D gene. CDR1 MGHRA and CDR2 YSYEKL come from the germline V gene. CDR3 length: 17 amino acids. V lost 0 bases and J 4 bases, leaving 16 bases between the germline ends. The CDR3 nucleotides are TGCGCCAGCAGCCAAGATTTCGTGACGGGCCCTTACAATGAGCAGTTCTTC. Residues: CASSQDFVTGPYNEQFF.

The gene calls are TRBV27 and TRBJ2-7, with 7 bases lining up with TRBD1. CDR1 and CDR2 (germline): MNHEY, SMNVEV (reference sequence). This CDR3 spans 14 amino acids. After removal of 5 bases from V and 5 bases from J, the junction contained 9 bases not matched to a gene. DNA for the CDR3: TGTGCCAGCAGTGATCCAGGGGGTAGCAACGAGCAGTACTTC. It codes for CASSDPGGSNEQYF.

The chain carries TRBV29-1 and TRBJ2-7, with D tentatively TRBD1 (5 bases). The germline CDR1 and CDR2 sequences are SQVTM and ANQGSEA. The CDR3 covers 11 residues. V gave up 5 bases and J gave up 4 bases, with 9 bases separating them. CDR3 in DNA: TGCAGCGTTCGACAGTCGTACGAGCAGTACTTC. Translation gives CSVRQSYEQYF.

V gene TRBV25-1 combines with J gene TRBJ1-2, with D perhaps matching TRBD1 (5 bases). Germline CDR1 is MGHDK and CDR2 is SYGVNS. V dropped 3 bases and J dropped 4 bases, with 18 bases sitting between them. The CDR3 sequence is 16 residues long. The CDR3 loop reads CASSDGPRGLFYGYTF. The CDR3 DNA reads as TGTGCCAGCAGTGATGGCCCCCGGGGCTTGTTCTATGGCTACACCTTC.

The chain has TRBV30 and TRBJ2-2; D is undetermined. Between the trimmed V and J ends, which lost 2 bases and 6 bases, there was a span of 13 bases. The CDR3 contains 14 residues. Germline assignment: CDR1 GTSNPN and CDR2 SVGIG (reference sequence). CDR3 protein: CAWSIGSGAGELFF. CDR3 in DNA: TGTGCCTGGAGTATAGGGTCTGGGGCCGGGGAGCTGTTTTTT.

The J gene is TRBJ1-5, the V gene TRBV7-6, with D possibly TRBD1 on 6 matching bases. V was pared by 5 bases and J by 1 base, with 15 bases between. The CDR3 length is 16 residues. CDR1 and CDR2 (germline): SGHVS, FNYEAQ. The CDR3 bases are TGTGCCAGCAGCCCTTCGGGGGGCCGGAGCAATCAGCCCCAGCATTTT. Amino acid sequence: CASSPSGGRSNQPQHF.

The rearrangement joins TRBV14 to TRBJ1-2; D gene unclear. The CDR3 is 13 residues long. V was pared by 0 bases and J by 3 bases, with 5 bases between. Germline CDR1 and CDR2: SGHDN and FVKESK. The chain's CDR3 is CASSQDRDYGYTF. Here the CDR3 DNA reads TGTGCCAGCAGCCAAGACCGAGACTATGGCTACACCTTC.

V gene TRBV28 combines with J gene TRBJ1-5, with D unresolved. The CDR3 spans 14 residues. Trimming shortened V by 10 bases and J by 2 bases, and 15 bases separated the two germline ends. In germline, CDR1 is MDHEN, CDR2 SYDVKM. CDR3 nucleotide sequence: TGTGCCATCGCAGCGATTAGGGGCAATCAGCCCCAGCATTTT. The encoded protein is CAIAAIRGNQPQHF. The full variable domain, completed using reference TRBV28 and TRBJ1-5, is DVKVTQSSRYLVKRTGEKVFLECVQDMDHENMFWYRQDPGLGLRLIYFSYDVKMKEKGDIPEGYSVSREKKERFSLILESASTNQTSMYLCAIAAIRGNQPQHFGDGTRLSIL.

This clone appeared a single time. The chain recombines TRBV27 with TRBJ2-5, with a tentative D call TRBD1 (5 bases). The J call may be in error: the DNA end matches TRBJ2-7 better. The CDR3 is made up of 15 amino acids. CDR1 and CDR2 from the germline V gene are MNHEY and SMNVEV (reference sequence). The CDR3 protein is CASSLLSGSTYEQYF. CDR3 bases: TGTGCCAGCAGTTTATTGTCAGGGTCTACCTACGAGCAGTACTTC.

J is TRBJ2-7 and V is TRBV30; 8 bases map to TRBD1. The CDR3 covers 13 residues. Germline-derived CDR1 and CDR2 are GTSNPN and SVGIG (reference sequence). J was trimmed by 2 bases and V by 8 bases; bases with no gene match: 8. The CDR3 sequence is CASRDRRTYEQYF. The CDR3 region has the DNA TGTGCCAGCCGGGACAGGAGAACCTACGAGCAGTACTTC.